The 19 T cell receptor beta chains in this list originate from one sample, sequenced in a study of breast tumors, draining lymph nodes, adjacent tissues. The lymph nodes were axillary draining lymph nodes from breast cancer patients. TCRdb analysed the multiplex PCR reads with MiXCR anew, one entry per CDR3 protein. Of over 150,000 distinct CDR3 sequences in the sample, roughly 31% were seen once. Input material: axillary lymph node tissue. Receptor source: a female donor with breast cancer. Some clones in this sample may be carry-over from other donors' samples.

The sample holds a few counts of this clonotype. A much larger clonotype is one base distant, so this may be a read error. The J gene is TRBJ2-6, the V gene TRBV19; the match to TRBD2 covers 14 bases. The CDR3 contains 19 residues. The germline gives CDR1 LNHDA, CDR2 SQIVND (reference sequence). The CDR3 region is CASSTPGLAGVAGANALTF. In nucleotides, the CDR3 is TGTGCCAGTAGTACTCCGGGACTAGCGGGAGTAGCTGGGGCCAACGCCCTGACTTTC.

At least ten counts were recorded for this clonotype. V and J are TRBV29-1 and TRBJ1-2, with TRBD1 as a possible D gene (6 bases). The V and J ends lost 7 bases and 3 bases respectively, with 6 bases between them. Germline V gene lookup returns CDR1 SQVTM and CDR2 ANQGSEA. There are 10 residues in the CDR3. This CDR3 is CSAGDYGYTF. The DNA of the CDR3 is TGCAGCGCAGGGGACTATGGCTACACCTTC. Variable domain in full (rest from reference TRBV29-1 and TRBJ1-2): SAVISQKPSRDICQRGTSLTIQCQVDSQVTMMFWYRQQPGQSLTLIATANQGSEATYESGFVIDKFPISRPNLTFSTLTVSNMSPEDSSIYLCSAGDYGYTFGSGTRLTVV.

In this sample, this clonotype turned up a few times. This may come from a read error, since a much larger clone is one base off. CDR3: CASSFLGEQFF. CDR3 DNA sequence: TGTGCCAGCAGTTTCCTGGGGGAGCAGTTCTTC. The J gene is TRBJ2-1, the V gene TRBV12-3 or TRBV12-4, with D unresolved. V was clipped by 3 bases and J by 10 bases, with 7 bases between them. The CDR3 is made up of 11 amino acids.

V gene TRBV7-9 combines with J gene TRBJ2-1; D uncertain. The CDR3 sequence is 16 residues long. Trimming pared 8 bases from V and 4 bases from J, leaving 21 bases between. Germline V gene data show CDR1 as SEHNR and CDR2 as FQNEAQ (reference sequence). CDR3 sequence (DNA): TGTGCCAGCGGCACACTCACTACGGCTGCATACAATGAGCAGTTCTTC. It codes for CASGTLTTAAYNEQFF.

This clonotype was seen repeatedly, ten times or more. The chain joins TRBV6-5 to TRBJ2-7; tentative D call: TRBD2 (6 bases). This CDR3 region has 10 residues. Germline V gene sequence: CDR1 MNHEY, CDR2 SVGAGI. DNA for the CDR3: TGTGCTAGCGGTACATACGAGCAGTACTTC. This gives the protein CASGTYEQYF.

Many counts were recorded for this clonotype. The genes are TRBV6-5 and TRBJ1-2; the match to TRBD1 covers 12 bases. The CDR3 is 15 amino acids. V trimming: 4 bases; J trimming: 4 bases; junction bases outside the gene matches: 4. The germline gives CDR1 MNHEY, CDR2 SVGAGI. CDR3 sequence: CASSLGTGGGYGYTF. CDR3 DNA: TGTGCCAGCAGTTTGGGGACAGGGGGCGGCTATGGCTACACCTTC.

This clonotype has at least ten counts. V usage is TRBV5-5 and J usage is TRBJ2-5; either TRBD1 or TRBD2 may supply D (6 bases each). CDR1 is SGHKS, CDR2 YYEKEE, per germline (reference sequence). The CDR3 spans 14 residues. The V and J ends lost 2 bases and 4 bases respectively, with 12 bases between them. The CDR3 loop reads CASSFRGGRETQYF. CDR3 nucleotide sequence: TGTGCCAGCAGCTTCAGGGGAGGAAGAGAGACCCAGTACTTC.

The table lists this clonotype with many counts. As DNA, the CDR3 is TGCAGTGCTCGAAGATTGACTAGCGTCAACGAGCAGTACTTC. It encodes CSARRLTSVNEQYF. The chain couples TRBV20-1 to TRBJ2-7; TRBD2 matches at 8 bases. Germline trimming cut 5 bases from V and 5 bases from J; bases unmatched to any gene: 11. Germline loops: CDR1 DFQATT, CDR2 SNEGSKA (reference sequence). CDR3 length equals 14 residues.

The sample holds many counts of this clonotype. The CDR3 DNA reads TGTGCCTGGGGCCGGGAAGGCAATCAGCCCCAGCATTTT. Translating gives CAWGREGNQPQHF. This rearrangement joins TRBV30 to TRBJ1-5; D gene uncertain. Looked up from germline, CDR1 is GTSNPN and CDR2 is SVGIG (reference sequence). Trimming pared 5 bases from V and 2 bases from J, leaving 10 bases between. This CDR3 has 13 amino acids.

Many counts were recorded for this clonotype. This chain uses TRBV7-8 with TRBJ2-1; TRBD2 aligns across 10 bases. V lost 6 bases, J lost 5 bases, and 10 bases stayed unmatched. CDR3 size: 16 residues. In germline, CDR1 is SGHVS, CDR2 FQNEAQ. The CDR3 spells CASSSPGTSANNEQFF. The DNA of the CDR3 is TGTGCCAGCAGTTCCCCCGGGACTAGCGCCAACAATGAGCAGTTCTTC.

This clonotype was counted at least ten times. The J gene is TRBJ2-2, the V gene TRBV7-6; D uncertain. The V end lost 0 bases, the J end lost 0 bases, and 5 bases lay between the germline ends. CDR3 size: 15 residues. Germline CDR1 is SGHVS and CDR2 is FNYEAQ. CDR3 amino acids: CASSLAVSNTGELFF. CDR3 nucleotides: TGTGCCAGCAGCTTAGCGGTGTCGAACACCGGGGAGCTGTTTTTT.

The V call is TRBV10-3, the J call TRBJ1-6; 10 nucleotides align to TRBD1. The germline V gene encodes CDR1 ENHRY and CDR2 SYGVKD. The V segment lost 6 bases and the J segment 7 bases; nucleotides outside the gene matches: 15. The CDR3 sequence is 18 residues long. The CDR3, as DNA: TGTGCCATCAGGGACCAGTCGGGCCCGGGACAGGGGAATTCACCCCTCCACTTT. Its translation is CAIRDQSGPGQGNSPLHF.

The chain recombines TRBV11-2 with TRBJ1-1; no definite D call. V dropped 3 bases and J dropped 1 base, with 9 bases sitting between them. Germline values: CDR1 SGHAT, CDR2 FQNNGV. The CDR3 covers 14 residues. In nucleotides, the CDR3 is TGTGCCAGCAGCTTGCCCCGTCAGAACACTGAAGCTTTCTTT. The encoded protein is CASSLPRQNTEAFF.

This sequence joins TRBV9 and TRBJ2-6; TRBD2 matches at 12 bases. CDR3 size: 16 residues. J was trimmed by 5 bases and V by 4 bases; bases with no gene match: 4. CDR1 is SGDLS, CDR2 YYNGEE, per germline. This CDR3 reads CASSFRTSGRANVLTF. The CDR3 DNA reads TGTGCCAGCAGCTTCCGGACTAGCGGGAGGGCCAACGTCCTGACTTTC.

This clonotype was found many times. The gene calls are TRBV7-9 and TRBJ2-3; 10 bases agree with TRBD2. V was pared by 6 bases and J by 3 bases, with 12 bases of the junction left unmatched. In germline, CDR1 is SEHNR, CDR2 FQNEAQ (reference sequence). The length of the CDR3 is 17 residues. DNA for the CDR3: TGTGCCAGCAGTTATTCTGCCGGGACTAGCGTTACAGATACGCAGTATTTT. It is translated as CASSYSAGTSVTDTQYF.

This clonotype has at least ten counts. This chain uses TRBV5-5 with TRBJ2-7, with D maybe TRBD1 (5 bases). The CDR3 spans 15 residues. V lost 3 bases to trimming and J lost 5 bases, with 18 bases between them. CDR1 is SGHKS, CDR2 YYEKEE, per germline (reference sequence). CDR3 in DNA: TGTGCCAGCAGCTGGGCGTCAGGGTATAGCAACGAGCAGTACTTC. Amino acid sequence: CASSWASGYSNEQYF.

This clonotype was seen many times. The V call is TRBV18, the J call TRBJ2-3, with D unresolved. Germline V CDR1 and CDR2: KGHSH, LQKENI. This CDR3 region has 12 residues. Trimming removed 1 base from V and 5 bases from J, with 4 bases in between. The CDR3 region is CASSPREDTQYF. CDR3 sequence (DNA): TGTGCCAGCTCACCACGAGAAGATACGCAGTATTTT.

This clonotype was detected many times. The V and J genes are TRBV10-3 and TRBJ2-1; no clear D gene. Germline V gene data show CDR1 as ENHRY and CDR2 as SYGVKD. V was shortened by 3 bases and J by 7 bases, with 13 bases between the two germline ends. The CDR3 has 14 amino acids. CDR3 nucleotide sequence: TGTGCCATCAGTGAATCAGCCGGCCAAAATGAGCAGTTCTTC. This translates into CAISESAGQNEQFF.

This clonotype showed up many times. The chain carries TRBV12-3 or TRBV12-4 and TRBJ1-2, with no clear D. The length of the CDR3 is 12 residues. The germline V and J ends were trimmed by 4 bases and 4 bases, with 7 bases remaining between them. The CDR3 coding sequence is TGTGCCAGCAGTTCCCAGCGCTATGGCTACACCTTC. It codes for CASSSQRYGYTF.